Sequencing of this TCR beta chain was carried out in a study of T cell responses to AZD1222 COVID-19 vaccine. Study in general: Both about-4-week and about-12-week second-dose recipients were combined.

Whole-study findings and limits: All repertoire sampling was performed exclusively after the peak T cell response. Among spike-specific TCRs, nearly half reportedly target unmutated variant regions. It was only six AZD1222 recipients who were seropositive at baseline.

The CDR3 spans 15 residues. CDR1 is LNHDA and CDR2 is SQIVND in the germline V gene (reference sequence). Trimming removed 7 bases from V and 1 base from J, with 13 bases in between. Sequenced by immunoSEQ multiplex PCR; TCRdb stores in-frame clones only, minus some. Of fewer than 200,000 clones in the sample, approximately 92% are singletons; the top ten hold 10%. This clone came up once. Its antigen is unknown. The V gene is TRBV19, the J gene TRBJ1-4, with no clear D. This clonotype was sampled from an adult in good health. Source: peripheral blood, taken on day 0 of AZD1222 vaccination. Here the CDR3 reads CASKGRFETNEKLFF. CDR3 DNA: TGTGCCAGTAAAGGACGGTTTGAAACTAATGAAAAACTGTTTTTT.